A selection of T cell receptor beta chains follows, all from one sample in a study of blood T cells in healthy people across ages. Each CDR3 protein is one row after TCRdb ran MiXCR on the 5' RACE reads. The sample lists 650,000 to 1,000,000 distinct CDR3 sequences, about 47% occurring once. Input material: blood. The source is a man older than 75 in good health. Each CDR3 is given with its conserved first and last residue. A D gene is named only where the DNA matches it firmly. Size is omitted from some rows. Given values are once, few, many or a class for expanded clones.

V gene: TRBV20-1
D gene: -
clone size: -
J gene: TRBJ2-7
CDR3 protein: CSATTYNEQYF
CDR3 DNA: TGCAGTGCTACCACCTACAATGAGCAGTACTTC

V gene: TRBV6-1
D gene: -
clone size: -
J gene: TRBJ1-3
CDR3 protein: CASSLQDTGNTIYF
CDR3 DNA: TGTGCCAGCAGTCTACAGGATACTGGAAACACCATATATTTT

V gene: TRBV29-1
D gene: TRBD1
clone size: few
J gene: TRBJ2-3
CDR3 protein: CSGTGEWTDTQYF
CDR3 DNA: TGCAGCGGGACAGGGGAATGGACAGATACGCAGTATTTT

V gene: TRBV20-1
D gene: -
clone size: few
J gene: TRBJ1-2
CDR3 protein: CSASPGTGYGYTF
CDR3 DNA: TGCAGTGCTAGTCCCGGTACGGGCTATGGCTACACCTTC

V gene: TRBV30
D gene: -
clone size: -
J gene: TRBJ2-7
CDR3 protein: CAWSAPRGVGEQYF
CDR3 DNA: TGTGCCTGGAGTGCGCCAAGGGGGGTTGGCGAGCAGTACTTC

V gene: TRBV30
D gene: TRBD1
clone size: -
J gene: TRBJ2-5
CDR3 protein: CAWSHGDRGRETQYF
CDR3 DNA: TGTGCCTGGTCCCACGGGGACAGGGGACGGGAGACCCAGTACTTC

V gene: TRBV30
D gene: -
clone size: -
J gene: TRBJ2-2
CDR3 protein: CAWSAGQITGELFF
CDR3 DNA: TGTGCCTGGAGTGCAGGACAGATCACCGGGGAGCTGTTTTTT

V gene: TRBV4-3
D gene: -
clone size: -
J gene: TRBJ1-6
CDR3 protein: CASSPQSLNSPLHF
CDR3 DNA: TGCGCCAGCAGCCCGCAGTCACTCAATTCACCCCTCCACTTT

V gene: TRBV6-2/TRBV6-3
D gene: -
clone size: -
J gene: TRBJ1-1
CDR3 protein: CASSYEANTEAFF
CDR3 DNA: TGTGCCAGCAGTTACGAGGCGAACACTGAAGCTTTCTTT

V gene: TRBV20-1
D gene: TRBD2
clone size: -
J gene: TRBJ2-3
CDR3 protein: CSARTGAGGTDTQYF
CDR3 DNA: TGCAGTGCCCGAACGGGGGCGGGAGGTACAGATACGCAGTATTTT

V gene: TRBV5-1
D gene: -
clone size: few
J gene: TRBJ2-1
CDR3 protein: CASSLSEKSQFF
CDR3 DNA: TGCGCCAGCAGCCTATCGGAGAAGTCGCAGTTCTTC

V gene: TRBV7-2
D gene: TRBD2
clone size: few
J gene: TRBJ2-7
CDR3 protein: CASGTSVGYEQYF
CDR3 DNA: TGTGCCAGCGGGACTAGCGTTGGGTACGAGCAGTACTTC

V gene: TRBV11-2
D gene: -
clone size: few
J gene: TRBJ1-2
CDR3 protein: CASSPWTGPGYGYTF
CDR3 DNA: TGTGCCAGCAGCCCGTGGACGGGCCCGGGTTATGGCTACACCTTC

V gene: TRBV5-1
D gene: TRBD2
clone size: -
J gene: TRBJ2-1
CDR3 protein: CASSLVPSGEDNEQFF
CDR3 DNA: TGCGCCAGCAGCTTGGTGCCTAGCGGTGAGGATAATGAGCAGTTCTTC

V gene: TRBV5-6
D gene: -
clone size: -
J gene: TRBJ2-1
CDR3 protein: CASSFWGSSYNEQFF
CDR3 DNA: TGTGCCAGCAGCTTTTGGGGGAGCTCCTACAATGAGCAGTTCTTC

V gene: TRBV3-1
D gene: -
clone size: few
J gene: TRBJ2-1
CDR3 protein: CASSQAVVASHEQFF
CDR3 DNA: TGTGCCAGCAGCCAAGCAGTAGTAGCGTCACACGAGCAGTTCTTC

V gene: TRBV9
D gene: -
clone size: -
J gene: TRBJ2-5
CDR3 protein: CASSVGLVSQETQYF
CDR3 DNA: TGTGCCAGCAGCGTAGGTCTCGTTTCCCAAGAGACCCAGTACTTC

V gene: TRBV7-2
D gene: TRBD2
clone size: many
J gene: TRBJ2-1
CDR3 protein: CASKETSPFQFF
CDR3 DNA: TGTGCCAGCAAAGAGACTAGCCCATTCCAGTTCTTC

V gene: TRBV29-1
D gene: TRBD1
clone size: -
J gene: TRBJ2-1
CDR3 protein: CSVEQGASYNEQFF
CDR3 DNA: TGCAGCGTTGAACAGGGGGCCTCCTACAATGAGCAGTTCTTC

V gene: TRBV20-1
D gene: -
clone size: -
J gene: TRBJ1-6
CDR3 protein: CSARDPGTPYNSPLHF
CDR3 DNA: TGCAGTGCTAGAGATCCCGGGACACCATATAATTCACCCCTCCACTTT

V gene: TRBV29-1
D gene: -
clone size: -
J gene: TRBJ2-7
CDR3 protein: CSVAVDGYEQYF
CDR3 DNA: TGCAGCGTTGCAGTCGACGGCTACGAGCAGTACTTC

V gene: TRBV4-2
D gene: TRBD2
clone size: -
J gene: TRBJ2-5
CDR3 protein: CASRTSGSLNEQYF
CDR3 DNA: TGTGCCAGCAGGACTAGCGGGAGTCTGAATGAGCAGTACTTC

V gene: TRBV4-1
D gene: TRBD1
clone size: -
J gene: TRBJ1-1
CDR3 protein: CASSQDREGGVSAFF
CDR3 DNA: TGCGCCAGCAGCCAAGATCGGGAAGGGGGCGTTTCGGCTTTCTTT

V gene: TRBV4-2
D gene: -
clone size: few
J gene: TRBJ2-5
CDR3 protein: CASSQGGGSNGETQYF
CDR3 DNA: TGTGCCAGCAGCCAAGGGGGCGGGTCTAACGGGGAGACCCAGTACTTC

V gene: TRBV21-1
D gene: -
clone size: -
J gene: TRBJ2-3
CDR3 protein: CASITGLAGGRPGTDTQYF
CDR3 DNA: TGTGCCAGCATCACGGGGCTAGCGGGAGGTCGCCCGGGCACAGATACGCAGTATTTT

V gene: TRBV25-1
D gene: -
clone size: -
J gene: TRBJ1-1
CDR3 protein: CASSSGRMNTEAFF
CDR3 DNA: TGTGCCAGCAGTTCCGGGAGGATGAACACTGAAGCTTTCTTT

V gene: TRBV20-1
D gene: -
clone size: once
J gene: TRBJ2-1
CDR3 protein: CSAQRARSRNEQFF
CDR3 DNA: TGCAGTGCGCAGAGGGCCCGGTCTCGGAATGAGCAGTTCTTC

V gene: TRBV7-8
D gene: TRBD1
clone size: many
J gene: TRBJ1-1
CDR3 protein: CASSPRGQGGFEAFF
CDR3 DNA: TGTGCCAGCAGCCCGAGAGGACAGGGAGGCTTTGAAGCTTTCTTT

V gene: TRBV7-2
D gene: TRBD1
clone size: -
J gene: TRBJ1-1
CDR3 protein: CASSFSDRATEAFF
CDR3 DNA: TGTGCCAGCAGCTTCTCGGACAGGGCCACTGAAGCTTTCTTT

V gene: TRBV27
D gene: -
clone size: few
J gene: TRBJ2-7
CDR3 protein: CASRGGPSYEQYF
CDR3 DNA: TGTGCCAGCAGGGGAGGCCCCTCCTACGAGCAGTACTTC

V gene: TRBV12-3/TRBV12-4
D gene: TRBD2
clone size: -
J gene: TRBJ2-3
CDR3 protein: CASSLALAGAQGQEYF
CDR3 DNA: TGTGCCAGCAGTTTAGCGCTAGCGGGGGCCCAGGGTCAGGAGTATTTT

V gene: TRBV28
D gene: TRBD1
clone size: -
J gene: TRBJ2-7
CDR3 protein: CASSLRPRRTGGHEQYF
CDR3 DNA: TGTGCCAGCAGTTTACGCCCCAGGAGGACAGGGGGCCACGAGCAGTACTTC

V gene: TRBV29-1
D gene: -
clone size: -
J gene: TRBJ1-5
CDR3 protein: CSVALAGAGSNQPQHF
CDR3 DNA: TGCAGCGTTGCCCTTGCGGGGGCTGGGAGCAATCAGCCCCAGCATTTT

V gene: TRBV28
D gene: TRBD1
clone size: -
J gene: TRBJ1-2
CDR3 protein: CASSLRTGRTYGYTF
CDR3 DNA: TGTGCCAGCAGTTTACGGACAGGGAGAACGTATGGCTACACCTTC

V gene: TRBV5-1
D gene: -
clone size: few
J gene: TRBJ2-2
CDR3 protein: CASSDPGIRLGELFF
CDR3 DNA: TGCGCCAGCAGCGACCCGGGAATACGTCTCGGGGAGCTGTTTTTT

V gene: TRBV5-1
D gene: -
clone size: many
J gene: TRBJ2-1
CDR3 protein: CASSSSTPNNEQFF
CDR3 DNA: TGCGCCAGCAGCTCGTCGACACCGAACAATGAGCAGTTCTTC

V gene: TRBV6-6
D gene: -
clone size: few
J gene: TRBJ1-5
CDR3 protein: CASSSSEYSNQPQHF
CDR3 DNA: TGTGCCAGCAGTTCCTCGGAGTATAGCAATCAGCCCCAGCATTTT

V gene: TRBV28
D gene: TRBD2
clone size: few
J gene: TRBJ2-5
CDR3 protein: CASSLYTASGRQETQYF
CDR3 DNA: TGTGCCAGCAGTTTATATACCGCTAGCGGGAGACAGGAGACCCAGTACTTC

V gene: TRBV4-3
D gene: -
clone size: few
J gene: TRBJ2-1
CDR3 protein: CASSHNSGAYNEQFF
CDR3 DNA: TGCGCCAGCAGCCATAATAGCGGCGCCTACAATGAGCAGTTCTTC

V gene: TRBV9
D gene: TRBD2
clone size: many
J gene: TRBJ2-1
CDR3 protein: CASSDLAGVVNEQFF
CDR3 DNA: TGTGCCAGCAGCGATCTAGCGGGAGTCGTAAATGAGCAGTTCTTC

V gene: TRBV27
D gene: -
clone size: -
J gene: TRBJ2-7
CDR3 protein: CASSLGRNGGYEQYF
CDR3 DNA: TGTGCCAGCAGTTTGGGTAGGAACGGGGGCTACGAGCAGTACTTC

V gene: TRBV29-1
D gene: -
clone size: many
J gene: TRBJ2-1
CDR3 protein: CSVGKLDNEQFF
CDR3 DNA: TGCAGCGTGGGTAAACTGGACAATGAGCAGTTCTTC

V gene: TRBV12-3/TRBV12-4
D gene: -
clone size: -
J gene: TRBJ2-6
CDR3 protein: CASSFPLGSSGANVLTF
CDR3 DNA: TGTGCCAGCAGTTTTCCCCTGGGAAGCTCTGGGGCCAACGTCCTGACTTTC

V gene: TRBV5-1
D gene: TRBD2
clone size: few
J gene: TRBJ2-3
CDR3 protein: CASSPDRTSGSDTQYF
CDR3 DNA: TGCGCCAGCAGCCCGGACCGGACTAGCGGGAGTGATACGCAGTATTTT

V gene: TRBV12-3/TRBV12-4
D gene: -
clone size: -
J gene: TRBJ1-2
CDR3 protein: CASDRRAGPNYGYTF
CDR3 DNA: TGTGCCAGCGATAGGCGGGCAGGGCCTAACTATGGCTACACCTTC